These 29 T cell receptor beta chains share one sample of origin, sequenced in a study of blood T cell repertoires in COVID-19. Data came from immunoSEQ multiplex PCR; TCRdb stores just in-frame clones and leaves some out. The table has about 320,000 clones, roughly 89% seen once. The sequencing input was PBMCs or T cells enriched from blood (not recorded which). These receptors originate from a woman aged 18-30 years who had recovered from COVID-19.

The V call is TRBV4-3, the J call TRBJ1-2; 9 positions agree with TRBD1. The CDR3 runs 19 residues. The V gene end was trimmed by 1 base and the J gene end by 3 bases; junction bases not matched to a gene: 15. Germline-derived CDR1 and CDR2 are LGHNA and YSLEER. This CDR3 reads CASSQGGGQGRVWDYGYTF. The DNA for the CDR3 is TGCGCCAGCAGCCAAGGAGGGGGACAGGGCCGGGTTTGGGACTATGGCTACACCTTC.

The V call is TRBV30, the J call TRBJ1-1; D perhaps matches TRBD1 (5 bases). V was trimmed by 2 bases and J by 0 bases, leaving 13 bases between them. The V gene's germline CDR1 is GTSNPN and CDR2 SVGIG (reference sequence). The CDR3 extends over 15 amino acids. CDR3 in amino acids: CAWSLGDRMNTEAFF. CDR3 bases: TGTGCCTGGAGTTTAGGAGACAGAATGAACACTGAAGCTTTCTTT.

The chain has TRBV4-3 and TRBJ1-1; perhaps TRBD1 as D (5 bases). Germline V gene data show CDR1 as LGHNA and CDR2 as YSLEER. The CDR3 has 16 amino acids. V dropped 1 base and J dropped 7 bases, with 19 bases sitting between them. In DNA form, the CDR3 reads TGCGCCAGCAGCCAAGTACTTGTGGGCAGGGCGATTGAAGCTTTCTTT. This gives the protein CASSQVLVGRAIEAFF.

The CDR3 region has the DNA TGTGCCATCAGTGAGCAAGGGACAGGGGGCGGCGATGAGCAGTTCTTC. Translation: CAISEQGTGGGDEQFF. This chain connects TRBV10-3 to TRBJ2-1; 12 bases are a match to TRBD1. The CDR3 loop spans 16 amino acids. CDR1 and CDR2 from the germline V gene are ENHRY and SYGVKD. Trimming cost V 2 bases and J 8 bases; bases outside gene matches: 7.

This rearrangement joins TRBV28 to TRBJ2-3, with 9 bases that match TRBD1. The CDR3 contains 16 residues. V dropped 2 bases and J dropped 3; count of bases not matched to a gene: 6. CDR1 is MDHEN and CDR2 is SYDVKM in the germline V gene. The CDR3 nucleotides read TGTGCCAGCAGTTTACATGGGACAGGGTGGACAGATACGCAGTATTTT. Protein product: CASSLHGTGWTDTQYF.

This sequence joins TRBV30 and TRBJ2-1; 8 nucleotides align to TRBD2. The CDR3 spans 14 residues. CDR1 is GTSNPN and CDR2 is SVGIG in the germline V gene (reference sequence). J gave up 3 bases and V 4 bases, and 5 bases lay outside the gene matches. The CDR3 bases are TGTGCCTGGACTTCGGGGGGGGTCTACAATGAGCAGTTCTTC. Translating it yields CAWTSGGVYNEQFF.

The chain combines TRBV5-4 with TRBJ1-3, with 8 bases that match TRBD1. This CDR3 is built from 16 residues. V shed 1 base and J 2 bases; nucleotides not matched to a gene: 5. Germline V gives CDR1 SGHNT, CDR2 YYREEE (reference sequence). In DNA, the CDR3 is TGTGCCAGCAGCTTGACAGGGGGGGCGCCTGGAAACACCATATATTTT. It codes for CASSLTGGAPGNTIYF. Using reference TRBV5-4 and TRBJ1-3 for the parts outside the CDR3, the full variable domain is ETGVTQSPTHLIKTRGQQVTLRCSSQSGHNTVSWYQQALGQGPQFIFQYYREEENGRGNFPPRFSGLQFPNYSSELNVNALELDDSALYLCASSLTGGAPGNTIYFGEGSWLTVV.

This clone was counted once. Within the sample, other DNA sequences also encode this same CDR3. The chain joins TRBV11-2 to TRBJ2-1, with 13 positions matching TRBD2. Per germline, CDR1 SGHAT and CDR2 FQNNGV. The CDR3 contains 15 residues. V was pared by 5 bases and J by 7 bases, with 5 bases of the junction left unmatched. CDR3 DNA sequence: TGTGCCAGCAGCCCTGGACTAGCGGGAGTAAATGAGCAGTTCTTC. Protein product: CASSPGLAGVNEQFF.

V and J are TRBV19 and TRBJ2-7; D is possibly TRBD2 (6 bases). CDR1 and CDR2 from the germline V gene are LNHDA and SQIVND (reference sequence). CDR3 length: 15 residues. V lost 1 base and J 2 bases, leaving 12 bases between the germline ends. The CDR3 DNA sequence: TGTGCCAGTAGTATAGGGCGGACTATTACCTACGAGCAGTACTTC. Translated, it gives CASSIGRTITYEQYF.

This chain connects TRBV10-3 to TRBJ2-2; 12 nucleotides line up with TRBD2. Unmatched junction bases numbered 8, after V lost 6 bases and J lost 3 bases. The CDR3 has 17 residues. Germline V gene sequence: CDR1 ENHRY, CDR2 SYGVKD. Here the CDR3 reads CAIRNGLAGIDTGELFF. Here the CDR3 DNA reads TGTGCCATCAGGAACGGACTAGCGGGGATTGACACCGGGGAGCTGTTTTTT.

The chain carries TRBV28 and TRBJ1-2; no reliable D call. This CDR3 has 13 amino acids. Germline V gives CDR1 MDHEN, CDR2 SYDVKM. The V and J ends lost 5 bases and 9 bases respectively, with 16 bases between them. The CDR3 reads CASSRGSFKSYTF. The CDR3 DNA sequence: TGTGCCAGCAGTCGAGGGAGTTTTAAGAGCTACACCTTC.

The CDR3, as DNA: TGTGCCAGCAGTTTAAGGGGCGGGATAGCTTCGGGGGAGCAGTACTTC. Translation: CASSLRGGIASGEQYF. The rearrangement uses TRBV27 and TRBJ2-7; tentatively, D is TRBD2 (6 bases). Deletions cut 2 bases from V and 7 bases from J, with 21 bases between. CDR3 length equals 16 residues. The germline V gene encodes CDR1 MNHEY and CDR2 SMNVEV (reference sequence).

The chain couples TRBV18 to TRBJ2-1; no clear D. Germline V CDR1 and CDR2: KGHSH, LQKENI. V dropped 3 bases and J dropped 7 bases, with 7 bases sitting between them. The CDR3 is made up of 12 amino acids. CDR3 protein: CASSPYENEQFF. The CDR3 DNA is TGTGCCAGCTCACCGTATGAGAATGAGCAGTTCTTC. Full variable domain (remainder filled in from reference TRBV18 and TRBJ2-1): NAGVMQNPRHLVRRRGQEARLRCSPMKGHSHVYWYRQLPEEGLKFMVYLQKENIIDESGMPKERFSAEFPKEGPSILRIQQVVRGDSAAYFCASSPYENEQFFGPGTRLTVL.

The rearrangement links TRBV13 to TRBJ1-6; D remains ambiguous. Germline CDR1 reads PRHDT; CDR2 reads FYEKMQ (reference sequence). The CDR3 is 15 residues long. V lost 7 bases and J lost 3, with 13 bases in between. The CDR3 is CASKEEALYNSPLHF. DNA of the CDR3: TGTGCCAGCAAGGAGGAGGCCCTCTATAATTCACCCCTCCACTTT.

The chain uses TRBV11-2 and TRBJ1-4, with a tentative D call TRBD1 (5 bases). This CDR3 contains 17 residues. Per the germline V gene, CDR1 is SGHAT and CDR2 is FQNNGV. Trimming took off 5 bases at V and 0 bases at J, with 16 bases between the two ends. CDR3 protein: CASSARGVIATNEKLFF. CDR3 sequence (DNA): TGTGCCAGCAGCGCCCGGGGGGTCATAGCAACTAATGAAAAACTGTTTTTT.

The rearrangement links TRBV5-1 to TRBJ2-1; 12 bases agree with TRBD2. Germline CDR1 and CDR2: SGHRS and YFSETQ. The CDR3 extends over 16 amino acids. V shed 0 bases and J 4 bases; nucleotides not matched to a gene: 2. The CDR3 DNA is TGCGCCAGCAGCTTGGGTACTAGCGGGGGGTACAATGAGCAGTTCTTC. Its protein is CASSLGTSGGYNEQFF.

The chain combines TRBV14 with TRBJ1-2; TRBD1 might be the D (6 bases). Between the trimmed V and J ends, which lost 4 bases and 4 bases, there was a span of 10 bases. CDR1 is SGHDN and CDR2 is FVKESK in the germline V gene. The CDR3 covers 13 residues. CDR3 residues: CASSRGQIYGYTF. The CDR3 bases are TGTGCCAGCAGCCGAGGACAGATCTATGGCTACACCTTC.

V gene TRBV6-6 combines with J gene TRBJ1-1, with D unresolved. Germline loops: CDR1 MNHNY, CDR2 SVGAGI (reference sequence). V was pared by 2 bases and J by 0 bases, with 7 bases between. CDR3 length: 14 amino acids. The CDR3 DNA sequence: TGTGCCAGCAGTTACGACTCCATGAACACTGAAGCTTTCTTT. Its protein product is CASSYDSMNTEAFF.

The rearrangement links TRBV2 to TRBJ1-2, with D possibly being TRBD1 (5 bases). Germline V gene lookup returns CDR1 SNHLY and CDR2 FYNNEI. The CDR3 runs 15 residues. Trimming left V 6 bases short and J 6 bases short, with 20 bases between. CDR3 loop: CASRQHVTGAHGYTF. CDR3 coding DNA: TGTGCCAGCAGACAACACGTTACAGGAGCTCATGGCTACACCTTC. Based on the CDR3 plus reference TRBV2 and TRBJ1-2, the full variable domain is EPEVTQTPSHQVTQMGQEVILRCVPISNHLYFYWYRQILGQKVEFLVSFYNNEISEKSEIFDDQFSVERPDGSNFTLKIRSTKLEDSAMYFCASRQHVTGAHGYTFGSGTRLTVV.

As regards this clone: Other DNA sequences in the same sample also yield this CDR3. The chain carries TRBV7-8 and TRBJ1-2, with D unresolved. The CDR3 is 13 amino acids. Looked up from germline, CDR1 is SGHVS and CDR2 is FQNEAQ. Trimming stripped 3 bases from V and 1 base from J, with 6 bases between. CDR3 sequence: CASSLGVNYGYTF. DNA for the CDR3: TGTGCCAGCAGCTTGGGAGTTAACTATGGCTACACCTTC.

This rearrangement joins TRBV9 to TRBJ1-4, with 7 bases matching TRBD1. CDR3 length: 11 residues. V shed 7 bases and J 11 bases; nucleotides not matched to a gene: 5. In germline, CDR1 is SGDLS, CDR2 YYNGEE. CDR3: CASGEQGKLFF. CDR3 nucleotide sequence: TGTGCCAGCGGGGAACAGGGGAAACTGTTTTTT.

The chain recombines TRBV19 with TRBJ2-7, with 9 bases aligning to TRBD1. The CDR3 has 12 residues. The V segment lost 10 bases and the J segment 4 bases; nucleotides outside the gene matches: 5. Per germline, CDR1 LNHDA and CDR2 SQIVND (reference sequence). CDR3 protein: CATGTGIYEQYF. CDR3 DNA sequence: TGTGCCACCGGGACAGGGATATACGAGCAGTACTTC.

CDR3 sequence (DNA): TGTGCCTGGAGTACACAGGGGGCAAGGAATAATTCACCCCTCCACTTT. Translation gives CAWSTQGARNNSPLHF. This chain uses TRBV30 with TRBJ1-6; 9 nucleotides agree with TRBD1. The CDR3 is made up of 16 amino acids. CDR1 and CDR2 (germline): GTSNPN, SVGIG (reference sequence). J lost 5 bases, V lost 2 bases, and 7 bases had no gene match.

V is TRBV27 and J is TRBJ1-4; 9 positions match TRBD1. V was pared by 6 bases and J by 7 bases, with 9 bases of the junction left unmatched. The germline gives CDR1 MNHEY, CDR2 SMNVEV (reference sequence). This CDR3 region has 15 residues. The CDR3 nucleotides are TGTGCCAGCAGCCCGGGACAGGGATGGGGTGAAAAACTGTTTTTT. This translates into CASSPGQGWGEKLFF.

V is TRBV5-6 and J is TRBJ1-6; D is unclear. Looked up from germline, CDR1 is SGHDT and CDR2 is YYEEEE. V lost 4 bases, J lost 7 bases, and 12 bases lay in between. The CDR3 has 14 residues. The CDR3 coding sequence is TGTGCCAGCAGCAGTCGGGGTGGGAATTCACCCCTCCACTTT. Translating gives CASSSRGGNSPLHF.

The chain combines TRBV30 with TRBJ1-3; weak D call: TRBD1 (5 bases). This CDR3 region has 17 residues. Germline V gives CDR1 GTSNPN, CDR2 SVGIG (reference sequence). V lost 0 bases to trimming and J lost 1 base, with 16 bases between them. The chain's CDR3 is CAWSVKGRAPSGNTIYF. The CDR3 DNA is TGTGCCTGGAGTGTAAAGGGCAGGGCCCCATCTGGAAACACCATATATTTT. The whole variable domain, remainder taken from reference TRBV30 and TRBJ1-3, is SQTIHQWPATLVQPVGSPLSLECTVEGTSNPNLYWYRQAAGRGLQLLFYSVGIGQISSEVPQNLSASRPQDRQFILSSKKLLLSDSGFYLCAWSVKGRAPSGNTIYFGEGSWLTVV.

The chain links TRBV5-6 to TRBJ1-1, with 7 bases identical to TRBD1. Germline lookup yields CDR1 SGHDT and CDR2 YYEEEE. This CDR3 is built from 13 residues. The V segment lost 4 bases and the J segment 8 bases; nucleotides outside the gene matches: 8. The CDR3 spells CASSPGTEREAFF. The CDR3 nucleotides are TGTGCCAGCAGCCCCGGGACAGAGAGAGAAGCTTTCTTT.

CDR3 in amino acids: CASTDQTLNTGELFF. The CDR3 DNA sequence: TGTGCCAGCACCGACCAGACTTTGAACACCGGGGAGCTGTTTTTT. The chain carries TRBV3-1 (or the pseudogene TRBV3-2) and TRBJ2-2; D is unclear. The CDR3 length is 15 residues. V shed 7 bases and J shed 1 base, with 13 bases lying between them. In germline, CDR1 is LGHDT, CDR2 YNNKEL (reference sequence).

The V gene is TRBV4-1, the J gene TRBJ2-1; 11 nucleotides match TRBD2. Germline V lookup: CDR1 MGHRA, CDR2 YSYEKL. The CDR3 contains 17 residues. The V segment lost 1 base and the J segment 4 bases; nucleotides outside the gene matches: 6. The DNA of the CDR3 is TGCGCCAGCAGCCAAGCGGAGCTAGCGGGAGGTTACAATGAGCAGTTCTTC. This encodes CASSQAELAGGYNEQFF.